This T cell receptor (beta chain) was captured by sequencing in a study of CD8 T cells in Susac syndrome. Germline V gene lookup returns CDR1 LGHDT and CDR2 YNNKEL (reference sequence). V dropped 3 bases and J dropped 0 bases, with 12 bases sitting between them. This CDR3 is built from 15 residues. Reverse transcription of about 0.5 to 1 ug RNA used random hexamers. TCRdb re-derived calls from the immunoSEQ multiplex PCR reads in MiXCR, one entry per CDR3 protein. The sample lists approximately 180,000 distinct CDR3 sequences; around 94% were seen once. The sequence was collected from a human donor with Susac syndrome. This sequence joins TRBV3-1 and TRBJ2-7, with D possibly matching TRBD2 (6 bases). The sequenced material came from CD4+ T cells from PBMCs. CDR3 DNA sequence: TGTGCCAGCAGCCACTCGACTAGGAGCTCCTACGAGCAGTACTTC. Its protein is CASSHSTRSSYEQYF.